The 29 T cell receptor beta chains below all came from one sample that was sequenced in a study of breast tumors, draining lymph nodes, adjacent tissues. Axillary draining lymph nodes of breast cancer patients supplied the node samples. Using its own MiXCR run on the multiplex PCR reads, TCRdb lists one record per CDR3 protein. The repertoire holds around 130,000 distinct CDR3 sequences, about 20% seen once, with 2% to 2.5% in the top ten. Sequencing was done on a sample of axillary lymph node tissue. The receptors come from a female donor with breast cancer. Some clones in this sample may be carry-over from other donors' samples.

This clonotype occurred many times. The genes are TRBV6-6 and TRBJ2-7; TRBD2 matches 11 bases. J was trimmed by 4 bases and V by 9 bases; bases with no gene match: 11. Germline CDR1 and CDR2: MNHNY and SVGAGI (reference sequence). The CDR3 sequence is 15 residues long. CDR3 DNA: TGTGCCAGTTCAAAGTCTAGCGGGAGGAATTACGAGCAGTACTTC. It yields the protein CASSKSSGRNYEQYF.

This clonotype was observed at least ten times. V gene TRBV19 combines with J gene TRBJ2-1; 9 bases line up with TRBD2. In germline, CDR1 is LNHDA, CDR2 SQIVND (reference sequence). The V segment lost 5 bases and the J segment 8 bases; nucleotides outside the gene matches: 7. This CDR3 has 14 residues. The CDR3 DNA reads TGTGCCAGTAGTTTGGCGGGAGGGCCCCATGAGCAGTTCTTC. It translates to CASSLAGGPHEQFF.

This clonotype was seen repeatedly, ten times or more. The chain recombines TRBV7-8 with TRBJ2-3; TRBD2 matches at 8 bases. With 5 bases clipped from V and 2 bases from J, the junction kept 12 bases outside the gene matches. Germline CDR1 reads SGHVS; CDR2 reads FQNEAQ. This CDR3 comprises 17 residues. Written as DNA, the CDR3 is TGTGCCAGCAGCCCCAAGCGGGAGCGTCACCTCACAGATACGCAGTATTTT. Translation: CASSPKRERHLTDTQYF.

With regard to this clonotype: A much larger clone lies a single base off, so this may be a read error. This chain links TRBV9 with TRBJ1-5; D perhaps matches TRBD1 (5 bases). The CDR3 contains 14 residues. Germline CDR1 SGDLS, CDR2 YYNGEE. The CDR3 sequence is CAGSVGGGNQPQHF. In DNA form, the CDR3 reads TGTGCCGGCAGCGTAGGAGGGGGCAATCAGCCCCAGCATTTT.

The sample holds many counts of this clonotype. The rearrangement uses TRBV6-2 or TRBV6-3 and TRBJ2-3, with 7 bases identical to TRBD1. The germline CDR1 and CDR2 sequences are MNHEY and SVGEGT. This CDR3 spans 16 amino acids. J was trimmed by 2 bases and V by 0 bases; bases with no gene match: 5. The CDR3 region has the DNA TGTGCCAGCAGTTACTCGCTGGACAGGACCACAGATACGCAGTATTTT. Translated, it gives CASSYSLDRTTDTQYF.

As concerns this clonotype: A clone one base away is much larger, so this may be a read error. This sequence joins TRBV5-6 and TRBJ2-1, with 13 bases identical to TRBD2. CDR3 length: 16 amino acids. Germline CDR1 is SGHDT and CDR2 is YYEEEE. The CDR3 region is CASSTGLAGLFNKQFF. Here the CDR3 DNA reads TGTGCCAGCAGCACGGGACTAGCGGGATTATTCAATAAGCAGTTCTTC.

This clonotype has at least ten counts. The V gene is TRBV5-6, the J gene TRBJ2-3, with no clear D. Germline lookup yields CDR1 SGHDT and CDR2 YYEEEE. This CDR3 region has 14 residues. Trimming cost V 0 bases and J 4 bases, with 9 bases left between them. The CDR3 protein is CASSLAGRADTQYF. The CDR3 bases are TGTGCCAGCAGCTTGGCAGGCCGCGCAGATACGCAGTATTTT.

This clonotype was found many times. This sequence joins TRBV6-6 and TRBJ1-4, with D hard to call. This CDR3 is built from 14 residues. The germline gives CDR1 MNHNY, CDR2 SVGAGI (reference sequence). V was cut by 3 bases and J by 4 bases, with 9 bases left in between. The CDR3 DNA is TGTGCCAGCAGTTATGGCAGGAATAATGAAAAACTGTTTTTT. As protein: CASSYGRNNEKLFF.

Many counts were recorded for this clonotype. This rearrangement joins TRBV30 to TRBJ1-2; 7 bases fit TRBD1. The CDR3 runs 15 residues. CDR1 is GTSNPN, CDR2 SVGIG, per germline (reference sequence). After removal of 0 bases from V and 8 bases from J, the junction contained 12 bases not matched to a gene. This chain's CDR3 is CAWSVLLNRGFGYTF. The CDR3 DNA reads as TGTGCCTGGAGTGTACTCTTAAACAGGGGATTCGGCTACACCTTC.

Regarding this clonotype: A read error may explain this, as a much larger clone is one base away. V is TRBV7-3 and J is TRBJ2-2; TRBD2 matches 8 bases. The CDR3 loop spans 14 amino acids. Germline loops: CDR1 SGHTA, CDR2 FQGTGA. The CDR3 nucleotides read TGTGCCAGCGGTGACCAGCGGGAGTCCGGGGAGCTGCTTTTT. Translation gives CASGDQRESGELLF.

As concerns this clonotype: A read error is possible here, since a much larger clone lies one base away. It is likely a read error, because the conserved phenylalanine at the end of the CDR3 is missing. The chain links TRBV5-1 to TRBJ2-7, with TRBD1 matching over 7 bases. The V gene end was trimmed by 3 bases and the J gene end by 2 bases; junction bases not matched to a gene: 8. The CDR3 is made up of 15 amino acids. The V gene's germline CDR1 is SGHRS and CDR2 YFSETQ. The CDR3, as DNA: TGCGCCAGCAGCTCCTGGGGACAGCGACCCTACGAGCAGTACTCC. It translates to CASSSWGQRPYEQYS.

This clonotype appeared many times. This chain links TRBV20-1 with TRBJ2-1; D gene uncertain. This CDR3 region has 14 residues. V shed 0 bases and J shed 0 bases, with 6 bases lying between them. Germline V CDR1 and CDR2: DFQATT, SNEGSKA (reference sequence). CDR3 DNA: TGCAGTGCTAGAGACTTGAGCTCCTACAATGAGCAGTTCTTC. Translated, it gives CSARDLSSYNEQFF.

Points on this clonotype: The CDR3 does not end in the conserved phenylalanine or tryptophan, so this is likely a read error. The chain joins TRBV27 to TRBJ1-5, with 8 bases identical to TRBD1. Unmatched junction bases numbered 4, after V lost 5 bases and J lost 4 bases. Per the germline V gene, CDR1 is MNHEY and CDR2 is SMNVEV (reference sequence). The CDR3 length is 14 residues. The CDR3 protein is CASSRQGQNQPQHS. The CDR3, as DNA: TGTGCCAGCAGTCGACAGGGGCAGAATCAGCCCCAGCATTCT.

This clonotype was observed at least ten times. The chain employs TRBV6-5 and TRBJ2-3, with a weak D call TRBD2 (5 bases). This CDR3 spans 14 amino acids. Trimming shortened V by 6 bases and J by 6 bases, and 16 bases separated the two germline ends. Germline V gives CDR1 MNHEY, CDR2 SVGAGI. Here the CDR3 DNA reads TGTGCCAGCAGCCCTGGACTGGGGTCGGATACGCAGTATTTT. This translates into CASSPGLGSDTQYF.

This clonotype was observed many times. The chain couples TRBV28 to TRBJ2-7; D gene uncertain. Trimming took off 6 bases at V and 3 bases at J, with 15 bases between the two ends. The CDR3 totals 14 residues. Per the germline V gene, CDR1 is MDHEN and CDR2 is SYDVKM. Here the CDR3 reads CASSRAVPLYEQYF. The CDR3 DNA reads TGTGCCAGCAGCCGTGCGGTCCCACTCTACGAGCAGTACTTC.

V usage is TRBV18 and J usage is TRBJ2-5, with a weak D call TRBD1 (5 bases). The ends were cut back, 3 bases at V and 2 bases at J, with 13 bases in the middle. Germline V lookup: CDR1 KGHSH, CDR2 LQKENI. CDR3 length equals 15 residues. The DNA for the CDR3 is TGTGCCAGCTCACCCTCAGGGTGGTATCAAGAGACCCAGTACTTC. It codes for CASSPSGWYQETQYF.

This clonotype was recorded at least ten times. The V and J genes are TRBV7-3 and TRBJ2-2; 10 bases are a match to TRBD2. Germline V gene lookup returns CDR1 SGHTA and CDR2 FQGTGA. The V segment lost 5 bases and the J segment 3 bases; nucleotides outside the gene matches: 6. The CDR3 consists of 16 residues. The chain's CDR3 is CASSPRTSGYTGELFF. The CDR3 DNA is TGTGCCAGCAGCCCCAGGACTAGCGGCTACACCGGGGAGCTGTTTTTT. The full variable domain, completed using reference TRBV7-3 and TRBJ2-2, is GAGVSQTPSNKVTEKGKYVELRCDPISGHTALYWYRQSLGQGPEFLIYFQGTGAADDSGLPNDRFFAVRPEGSVSTLKIQRTERGDSAVYLCASSPRTSGYTGELFFGEGSRLTVL.

About this clonotype itself: Just one base apart from a much larger clone, this may be a read error. The rearrangement joins TRBV24-1 to TRBJ2-7, with 12 bases identical to TRBD1. The CDR3 totals 16 residues. Losses at the gene ends were 4 bases for V and 9 bases for J; bases not matched to a gene: 12. The germline V gene has CDR1 KGHDR and CDR2 SFDVKD. CDR3 sequence: CATSETGTGGLGGQYF. For the CDR3, the DNA is TGTGCCACCAGTGAGACCGGGACAGGGGGCCTCGGCGGGCAGTACTTC.

This chain uses TRBV27 with TRBJ2-7; 10 nucleotides line up with TRBD1. CDR3 size: 14 residues. Per the germline V gene, CDR1 is MNHEY and CDR2 is SMNVEV (reference sequence). V dropped 6 bases and J dropped 5; count of bases not matched to a gene: 7. CDR3 coding DNA: TGTGCCAGCAGGACAGGGGGCGGGGTGGACGAGCAGTACTTC. Protein sequence: CASRTGGGVDEQYF.

This clonotype was detected many times. At one end, the junction sequence differs from germline, possibly due to a read error. J is TRBJ2-1 and V is TRBV7-2; D unclear. Looked up from germline, CDR1 is SGHTA and CDR2 is FQGNSA. This CDR3 is built from 14 residues. DNA for the CDR3: TGTGCCAGCAGCCCGGCCAATCGAGTAGGGTATGAGCTCTTC. This encodes CASSPANRVGYELF.

This clonotype was seen repeatedly, ten times or more. The gene calls are TRBV24-1 and TRBJ2-7, with D perhaps being TRBD1 or TRBD2 (6 bases each). Deletions cut 5 bases from V and 7 bases from J, with 11 bases between. Germline V gene data show CDR1 as KGHDR and CDR2 as SFDVKD. There are 12 residues in the CDR3. CDR3 sequence: CATSGRGGEQYF. CDR3 sequence (DNA): TGTGCCACCAGTGGCAGGGGAGGAGAGCAGTACTTC.

This clonotype was seen many times. The chain is built from TRBV10-3 and TRBJ1-2; 10 bases line up with TRBD1. CDR3 length: 13 amino acids. V lost 10 bases, J lost 0 bases, and 2 bases stayed unmatched. Per germline, CDR1 ENHRY and CDR2 SYGVKD. CDR3 in amino acids: CATGQGSNYGYTF. As DNA, the CDR3 is TGTGCCACGGGACAGGGGTCTAACTATGGCTACACCTTC.

In regard to this clonotype: This may come from a read error, since a much larger clone is one base off. V is TRBV6-1 and J is TRBJ2-7; D possibly matches TRBD1 or TRBD2 (5 bases each). Germline CDR1 is MNHNS and CDR2 is SASEGT. CDR3 length: 17 amino acids. The CDR3 DNA follows: TGTGCCAGCAGTGAAACCAGGAGCGTCAGGGAGTCCTACAAGCAGTACTTC. Protein sequence: CASSETRSVRESYKQYF.

This clonotype occurred many times. V and J are TRBV3-1 and TRBJ1-2; tentatively, D is TRBD1 (6 bases). Between the trimmed V and J ends, which lost 4 bases and 5 bases, there was a span of 17 bases. The CDR3 has 15 residues. CDR1 and CDR2 (germline): LGHDT, YNNKEL (reference sequence). The CDR3 here is CASSPRGRGAYGYTF. The CDR3 coding sequence is TGTGCCAGCAGCCCAAGAGGGCGGGGGGCATATGGCTACACCTTC.

This clonotype was seen more than once but under ten times. This chain uses TRBV5-1 with TRBJ2-5, with TRBD2 identical over 11 bases. The V gene end was trimmed by 4 bases and the J gene end by 5 bases; junction bases not matched to a gene: 16. This CDR3 spans 18 amino acids. Germline assignment: CDR1 SGHRS and CDR2 YFSETQ. CDR3 nucleotides: TGCGCCAGCAGCCGGGGCCCCAGTGGGGCTAGCGGGGGGGAGACCCAGTACTTC. It yields the protein CASSRGPSGASGGETQYF.

V and J are TRBV11-3 and TRBJ2-5, with 9 bases fitting TRBD2. J was trimmed by 9 bases and V by 1 base; bases with no gene match: 15. The CDR3 is 17 residues long. Germline CDR1 and CDR2: SGHNT and YENEEA. CDR3 coding DNA: TGTGCCAGCAGCTTAGGGGGGGCGGGAGGGCCTCATGAGGCCCAGTACTTC. This codes for CASSLGGAGGPHEAQYF.

This clonotype showed up many times. The J gene is TRBJ2-1, the V gene TRBV12-3 or TRBV12-4; maybe TRBD2 (6 bases). This CDR3 contains 13 residues. V shed 6 bases and J shed 14 bases, with 20 bases lying between them. The CDR3 loop reads CASSPARGYLEFF. The CDR3, as DNA: TGTGCCAGCAGCCCGGCTCGGGGGTATCTGGAGTTCTTC.

Remarks on this clonotype: One base away lies a much larger clone, so this may be a sequencing read error. The V and J genes are TRBV29-1 and TRBJ1-5, with D perhaps matching TRBD1 (5 bases). Germline lookup yields CDR1 SQVTM and CDR2 ANQGSEA. This CDR3 spans 14 amino acids. In nucleotides, the CDR3 is TGCAGCGCGAGCGGGGGACGGGATAATCAGCCCCAGCGTTTT. This translates into CSASGGRDNQPQRF.

This clonotype has ten or more counts. The chain combines TRBV28 with TRBJ2-3; TRBD2 might be the D (6 bases). Per the germline V gene, CDR1 is MDHEN and CDR2 is SYDVKM. The CDR3 loop spans 19 amino acids. Trimming left V 1 base short and J 1 base short, with 21 bases between. The CDR3: CASSLFGGGRGKGTDTQYF. CDR3 in DNA: TGTGCCAGCAGTTTATTCGGGGGAGGTAGGGGAAAGGGCACAGATACGCAGTATTTT.